This T cell receptor (beta chain) was identified in a study of beta chain features in type 1 diabetes. Findings and caveats of the study: Shorter TCRB CDR3s, moderately but significantly so, were found in Type 1 diabetes patients in all four CD4+ subsets. Unsettled here was the matter of whether HLA type influences TCRB rearrangement.

Investigators reverse transcribed all isolated RNA, so they sequenced expressed TCRB transcripts. An average of approximately 4 million reads was obtained for naive, central memory and regulatory T cell samples. Measured with immunoSEQ multiplex PCR; TCRdb has only the in-frame clones, and not every one. The data contain about 260,000 clones, 24% of them singletons. In regard to this clone: Its cognate antigen is unknown.

One heparinised draw, averaging about 110 mL, was taken per donor. J lost 5 bases, V lost 3 bases, and 7 bases had no gene match. Germline-derived CDR1 and CDR2 are MGHDK and SYGVNS. This CDR3 spans 16 amino acids. This receptor was identified in a woman in her twenties or thirties with type 1 diabetes. Sequences were obtained from naive CD4+ T cells from blood. V gene TRBV25-1 combines with J gene TRBJ2-1, with 10 bases aligning to TRBD2. This CDR3 is CASSDLTSGTNNEQFF. The CDR3 bases are TGTGCCAGCAGTGACCTCACTAGCGGGACAAACAATGAGCAGTTCTTC.